The table lists the clone carrying this T cell receptor beta chain with a count of one. This entry belongs to a study of blood T cell repertoires in COVID-19. For the study at large: Samples taken during acute and convalescent COVID-19 were collected in the United States, Italy and Spain. Sources were T cells, B-cell-depleted T cells, or PBMCs; the material itself was cDNA or gDNA.

In the original analysis: The authors estimated nucleated cell counts from reference gene primer amplification. TCRdb's table, derived via immunoSEQ multiplex PCR, lists solely in-frame clones and lacks some. The V and J calls and clone size were taken over from that table, and D and trimming were inferred from the DNA. This table holds a few hundred thousand clones, 84% found once. Germline trimming cut 5 bases from V and 3 bases from J; bases unmatched to any gene: 2. In germline, CDR1 is MDHEN, CDR2 SYDVKM. This CDR3 spans 14 amino acids. This TCR was sampled from a human donor in a cohort sampled during active COVID-19. The sample taken for sequencing was peripheral blood. The chain links TRBV28 to TRBJ2-7; 12 bases map to TRBD2. The CDR3 loop reads CASSPGLAGYEQYF. In nucleotides, the CDR3 is TGTGCCAGCAGTCCGGGACTAGCGGGCTACGAGCAGTACTTC.